This entry concerns a single T cell receptor beta chain. Antigen unknown. The data stem from a study of human T cells and chemical hapten exposure. About the research overall: Diphenylcyclopropenone doses were given weekly to the scalps of patients across the approximately 25-week study.

Overall study findings and caveats: Expanded TCRs formed significantly more large CDR3 similarity clusters than controls.

Time point noted: patch test 1, 2 weeks after DPC sensitization. Treatment of the sample: therapeutic diphenylcyclopropenone sensitization with weekly scalp DPC. The library attached unique molecular identifiers to individual cDNA molecules. TCRdb itself ran the RACE reads through MiXCR, one entry per CDR3 protein. The repertoire holds roughly 70,000 distinct CDR3 sequences, with around 30% as singletons. The sequencing here drew on whole blood, taken in connection with sensitization to the hapten diphenylcyclopropenone (DPC). The receptor was derived from a man between 35 and 55 years old with alopecia areata. Some clones in this sample may be carry-over from other donors' samples.

The CDR3, as DNA: TGCAGTGCTAGACTGCGGGACAGGGGGGCTGATGAAAAACTGTTTTTT. Translated: CSARLRDRGADEKLFF. The chain combines TRBV20-1 with TRBJ1-4, with TRBD1 identical over 11 bases. V shed 2 bases, J shed 6 bases, and the junction held 8 bases outside the gene matches. CDR3 size: 16 residues. CDR1 and CDR2 (germline): DFQATT, SNEGSKA (reference sequence).